These 5 T cell receptor beta chains originate from one sample sequenced in a study of T cell responses to AZD1222 COVID-19 vaccine. The table came from immunoSEQ multiplex PCR; TCRdb's copy has only in-frame clones and leaves some out. The sample shows under 130,000 clones, 87% of them seen only once. The input for sequencing was peripheral blood, taken 28 days after the second AZD1222 dose. Receptors originate from an adult who received the AZD1222 COVID-19 vaccine.

This sequence joins TRBV11-3 and TRBJ2-1, with D maybe TRBD1 (6 bases). This CDR3 is built from 15 residues. V lost 5 bases and J 5 bases, leaving 16 bases between the germline ends. In germline, CDR1 is SGHNT, CDR2 YENEEA. The CDR3 sequence is CASSPRGTDNNEQFF. The CDR3 DNA sequence: TGTGCCAGCAGCCCTAGGGGGACCGACAACAATGAGCAGTTCTTC.

The V and J genes are TRBV2 and TRBJ2-6; D is unresolved. The length of the CDR3 is 14 residues. Germline V gives CDR1 SNHLY, CDR2 FYNNEI. Trimming took off 6 bases at V and 2 bases at J, with 8 bases between the two ends. CDR3: CASRSGAGANVLTF. CDR3 in DNA: TGTGCCAGCAGGTCGGGTGCTGGGGCCAACGTCCTGACTTTC.

This clone was found once. This CDR3 reads CASSQDLAGHGELFF. CDR3 nucleotide sequence: TGCGCCAGCAGCCAAGATCTCGCGGGGCATGGGGAGCTGTTTTTT. The V gene is TRBV4-1, the J gene TRBJ2-2, with D possibly matching TRBD2 (6 bases). Germline CDR1 and CDR2: MGHRA and YSYEKL. The CDR3 covers 15 residues. V shed 0 bases and J shed 8 bases, with 13 bases lying between them.

This clone appeared once. V is TRBV25-1 and J is TRBJ1-1; weak D call: TRBD1 (6 bases). Germline CDR1 and CDR2: MGHDK and SYGVNS. The CDR3 loop spans 14 amino acids. V lost 10 bases to trimming and J lost 4 bases, with 19 bases between them. The CDR3 spells CAIIQGFWATEAFF. The DNA of the CDR3 is TGTGCCATTATTCAGGGGTTCTGGGCCACTGAAGCTTTCTTT.

There are a few counts of this clone. In DNA form, the CDR3 reads TGTGCCAGCAGCTTAGAGCATGAGCAGTTCTTC. The encoded protein is CASSLEHEQFF. The chain has TRBV11-2 and TRBJ2-1; D unresolved. The V and J ends lost 0 bases and 8 bases respectively, with 2 bases between them. The V gene's germline CDR1 is SGHAT and CDR2 FQNNGV. CDR3 size: 11 residues. Based on the CDR3 plus reference TRBV11-2 and TRBJ2-1, the full variable domain is EAGVAQSPRYKIIEKRQSVAFWCNPISGHATLYWYQQILGQGPKLLIQFQNNGVVDDSQLPKDRFSAERLKGVDSTLKIQPAKLEDSAVYLCASSLEHEQFFGPGTRLTVL.